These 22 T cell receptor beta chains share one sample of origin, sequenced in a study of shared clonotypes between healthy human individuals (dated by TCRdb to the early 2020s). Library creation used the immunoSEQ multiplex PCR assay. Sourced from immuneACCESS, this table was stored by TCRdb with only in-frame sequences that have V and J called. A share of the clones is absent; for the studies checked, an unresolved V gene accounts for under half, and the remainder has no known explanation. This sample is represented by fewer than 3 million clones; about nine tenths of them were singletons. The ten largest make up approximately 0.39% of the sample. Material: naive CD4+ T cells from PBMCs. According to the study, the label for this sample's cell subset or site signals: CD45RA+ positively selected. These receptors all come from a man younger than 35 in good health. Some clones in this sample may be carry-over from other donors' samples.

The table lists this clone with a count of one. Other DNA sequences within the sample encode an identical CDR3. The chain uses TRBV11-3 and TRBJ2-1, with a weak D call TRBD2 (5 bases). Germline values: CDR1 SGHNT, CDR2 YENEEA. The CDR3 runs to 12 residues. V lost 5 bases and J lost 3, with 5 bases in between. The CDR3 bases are TGTGCCAGCAGCCGGGACTACAATGAGCAGTTCTTC. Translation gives CASSRDYNEQFF.

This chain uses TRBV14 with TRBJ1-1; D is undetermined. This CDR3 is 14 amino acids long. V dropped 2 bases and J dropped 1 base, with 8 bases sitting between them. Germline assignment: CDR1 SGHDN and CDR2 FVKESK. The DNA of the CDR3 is TGTGCCAGCAGCCAACGACTAGGGAACACTGAAGCTTTCTTT. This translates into CASSQRLGNTEAFF. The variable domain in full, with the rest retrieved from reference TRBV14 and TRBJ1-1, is EAGVTQFPSHSVIEKGQTVTLRCDPISGHDNLYWYRRVMGKEIKFLLHFVKESKQDESGMPNNRFLAERTGGTYSTLKVQPAELEDSGVYFCASSQRLGNTEAFFGQGTRLTVV.

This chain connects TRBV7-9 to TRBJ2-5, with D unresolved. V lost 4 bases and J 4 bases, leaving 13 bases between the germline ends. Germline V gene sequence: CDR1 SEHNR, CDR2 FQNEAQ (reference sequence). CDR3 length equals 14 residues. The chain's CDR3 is CASSSIKGRETQYF. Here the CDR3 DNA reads TGTGCCAGCAGCTCCATCAAGGGTCGAGAGACCCAGTACTTC.

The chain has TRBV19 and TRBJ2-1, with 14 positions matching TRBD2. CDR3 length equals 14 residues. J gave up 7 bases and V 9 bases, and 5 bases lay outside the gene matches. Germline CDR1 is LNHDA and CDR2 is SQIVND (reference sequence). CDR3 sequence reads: CASRLAGGQNEQFF. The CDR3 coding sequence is TGTGCCAGCAGACTAGCGGGAGGGCAAAATGAGCAGTTCTTC.

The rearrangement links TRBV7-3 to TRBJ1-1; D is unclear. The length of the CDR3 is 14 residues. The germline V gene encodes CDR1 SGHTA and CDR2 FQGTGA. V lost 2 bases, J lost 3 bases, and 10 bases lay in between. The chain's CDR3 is CASSLLVVHTEAFF. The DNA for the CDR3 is TGTGCCAGCAGCTTACTGGTGGTCCACACTGAAGCTTTCTTT. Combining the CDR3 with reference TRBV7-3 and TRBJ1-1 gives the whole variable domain GAGVSQTPSNKVTEKGKYVELRCDPISGHTALYWYRQSLGQGPEFLIYFQGTGAADDSGLPNDRFFAVRPEGSVSTLKIQRTERGDSAVYLCASSLLVVHTEAFFGQGTRLTVV.

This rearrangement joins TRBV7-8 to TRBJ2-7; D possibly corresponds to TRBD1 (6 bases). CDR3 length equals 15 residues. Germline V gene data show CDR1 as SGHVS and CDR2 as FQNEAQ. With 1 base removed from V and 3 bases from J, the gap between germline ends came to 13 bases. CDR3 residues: CASSLENRVNYEQYF. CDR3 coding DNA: TGTGCCAGCAGCTTAGAGAACAGGGTTAACTACGAGCAGTACTTC.

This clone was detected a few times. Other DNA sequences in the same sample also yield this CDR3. For the CDR3, the DNA is TGTGCCTGGAGTGTCCGGAGTGGGACTGAAGCTTTCTTT. Encoded protein: CAWSVRSGTEAFF. V and J are TRBV30 and TRBJ1-1; no definite D call. CDR3 length equals 13 residues. The germline V gene encodes CDR1 GTSNPN and CDR2 SVGIG (reference sequence). V lost 0 bases and J 5 bases, leaving 10 bases between the germline ends.

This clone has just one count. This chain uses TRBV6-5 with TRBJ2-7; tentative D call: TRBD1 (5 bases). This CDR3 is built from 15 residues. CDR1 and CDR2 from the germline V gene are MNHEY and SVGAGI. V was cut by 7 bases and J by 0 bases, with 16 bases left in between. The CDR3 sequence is CASTLTEKSSYEQYF. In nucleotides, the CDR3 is TGTGCCAGCACCCTGACAGAAAAAAGCTCCTACGAGCAGTACTTC.

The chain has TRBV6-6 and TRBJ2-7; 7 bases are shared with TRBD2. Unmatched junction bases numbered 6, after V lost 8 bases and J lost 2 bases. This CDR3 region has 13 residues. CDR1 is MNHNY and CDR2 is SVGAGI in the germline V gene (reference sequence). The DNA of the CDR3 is TGTGCCAGCTGGCGGGAGATGACCTACGAGCAGTACTTC. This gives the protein CASWREMTYEQYF.

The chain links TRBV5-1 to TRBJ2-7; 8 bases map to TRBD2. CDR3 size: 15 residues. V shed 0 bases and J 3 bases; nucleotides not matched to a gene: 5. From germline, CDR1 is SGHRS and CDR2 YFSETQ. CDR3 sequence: CASSLGTSQHYEQYF. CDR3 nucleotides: TGCGCCAGCAGCTTGGGGACTAGCCAACACTACGAGCAGTACTTC.

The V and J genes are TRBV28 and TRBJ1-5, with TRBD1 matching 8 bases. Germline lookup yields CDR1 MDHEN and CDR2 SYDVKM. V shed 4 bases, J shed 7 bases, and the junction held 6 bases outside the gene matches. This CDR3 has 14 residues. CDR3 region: CASSSQTGAQPQHF. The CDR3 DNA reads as TGTGCCAGCAGTTCCCAGACAGGGGCCCAGCCCCAGCATTTT.

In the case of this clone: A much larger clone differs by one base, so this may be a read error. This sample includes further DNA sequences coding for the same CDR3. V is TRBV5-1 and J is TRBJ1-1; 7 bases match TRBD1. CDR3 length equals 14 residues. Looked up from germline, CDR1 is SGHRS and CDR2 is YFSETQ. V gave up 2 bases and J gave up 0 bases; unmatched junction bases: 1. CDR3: CASSLDRVNTEAFF. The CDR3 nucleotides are TGCGCCAGCAGCTTAGACAGGGTGAACACTGAAGCTTTCTTT.

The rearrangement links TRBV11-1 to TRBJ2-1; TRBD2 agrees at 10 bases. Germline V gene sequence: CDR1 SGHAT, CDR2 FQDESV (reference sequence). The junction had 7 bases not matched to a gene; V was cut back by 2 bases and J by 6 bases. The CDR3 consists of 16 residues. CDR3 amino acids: CASSLYSSGGSNEQFF. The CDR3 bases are TGTGCCAGCAGCTTATATTCTAGCGGGGGCTCCAATGAGCAGTTCTTC. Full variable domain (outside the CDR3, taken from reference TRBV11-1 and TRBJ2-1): EAEVAQSPRYKITEKSQAVAFWCDPISGHATLYWYRQILGQGPELLVQFQDESVVDDSQLPKDRFSAERLKGVDSTLKIQPAELGDSAMYLCASSLYSSGGSNEQFFGPGTRLTVL.

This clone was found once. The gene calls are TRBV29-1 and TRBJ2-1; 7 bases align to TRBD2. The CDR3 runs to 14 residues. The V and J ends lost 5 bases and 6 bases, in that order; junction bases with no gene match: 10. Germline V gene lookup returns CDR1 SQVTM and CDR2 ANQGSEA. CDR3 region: CSVRLGGIGNEQFF. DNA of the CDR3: TGCAGCGTTCGTCTGGGAGGGATCGGCAATGAGCAGTTCTTC.

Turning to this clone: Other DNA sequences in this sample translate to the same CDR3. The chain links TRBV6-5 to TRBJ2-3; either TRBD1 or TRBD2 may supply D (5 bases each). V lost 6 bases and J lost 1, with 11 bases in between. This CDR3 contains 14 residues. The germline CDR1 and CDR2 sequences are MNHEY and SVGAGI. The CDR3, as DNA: TGTGCCAGCAGCCGGGGCCAAGGCACAGATACGCAGTATTTT. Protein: CASSRGQGTDTQYF.

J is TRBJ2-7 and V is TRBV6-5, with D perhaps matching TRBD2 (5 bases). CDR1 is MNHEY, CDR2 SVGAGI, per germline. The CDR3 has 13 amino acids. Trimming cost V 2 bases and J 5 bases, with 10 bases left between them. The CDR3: CASSYTDSHEQYF. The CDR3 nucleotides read TGTGCCAGCAGTTACACGGACTCTCACGAGCAGTACTTC.

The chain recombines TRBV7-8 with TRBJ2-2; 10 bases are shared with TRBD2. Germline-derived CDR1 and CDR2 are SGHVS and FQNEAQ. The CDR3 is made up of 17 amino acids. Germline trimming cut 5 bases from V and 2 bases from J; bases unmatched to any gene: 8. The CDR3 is CASSLPRTSGNTGELFF. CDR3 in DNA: TGTGCCAGCAGCCTACCAAGGACTAGCGGTAACACCGGGGAGCTGTTTTTT.

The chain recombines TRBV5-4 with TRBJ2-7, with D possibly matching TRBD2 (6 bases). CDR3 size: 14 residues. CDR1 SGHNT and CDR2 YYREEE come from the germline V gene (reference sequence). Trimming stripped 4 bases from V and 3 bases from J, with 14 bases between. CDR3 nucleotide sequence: TGTGCCAGCAGCCCTGCGGGGAATTACTACGAGCAGTACTTC. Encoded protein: CASSPAGNYYEQYF.

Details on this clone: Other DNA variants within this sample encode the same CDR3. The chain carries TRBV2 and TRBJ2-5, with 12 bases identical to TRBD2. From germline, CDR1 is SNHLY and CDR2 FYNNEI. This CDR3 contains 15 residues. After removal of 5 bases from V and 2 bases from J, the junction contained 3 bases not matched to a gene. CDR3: CASSRLAGVQETQYF. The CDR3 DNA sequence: TGTGCCAGCAGTAGACTAGCGGGGGTTCAAGAGACCCAGTACTTC.

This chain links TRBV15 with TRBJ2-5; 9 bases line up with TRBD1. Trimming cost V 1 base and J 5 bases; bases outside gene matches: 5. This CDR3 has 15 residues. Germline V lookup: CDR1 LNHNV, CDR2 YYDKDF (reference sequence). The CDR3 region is CATSRVTGGRETQYF. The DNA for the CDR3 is TGTGCCACCAGCAGAGTTACAGGGGGCAGGGAGACCCAGTACTTC.

The CDR3 loop reads CASSQDLRVTENEQFF. As DNA, the CDR3 is TGTGCCAGCAGCCAAGATTTGAGGGTCACAGAAAATGAGCAGTTCTTC. The rearrangement links TRBV4-2 to TRBJ2-1, with D maybe TRBD2 (5 bases). This CDR3 is 16 amino acids long. CDR1 LGHNA and CDR2 YNFKEQ come from the germline V gene. V dropped 0 bases and J dropped 7 bases, with 16 bases sitting between them.

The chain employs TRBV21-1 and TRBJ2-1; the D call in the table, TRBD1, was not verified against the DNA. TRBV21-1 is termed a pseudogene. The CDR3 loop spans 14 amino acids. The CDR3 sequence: CAALTGLSYNEQFF. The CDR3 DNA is TGTGCCGCTTTGACAGGCCTCTCCTACAATGAGCAGTTCTTC.